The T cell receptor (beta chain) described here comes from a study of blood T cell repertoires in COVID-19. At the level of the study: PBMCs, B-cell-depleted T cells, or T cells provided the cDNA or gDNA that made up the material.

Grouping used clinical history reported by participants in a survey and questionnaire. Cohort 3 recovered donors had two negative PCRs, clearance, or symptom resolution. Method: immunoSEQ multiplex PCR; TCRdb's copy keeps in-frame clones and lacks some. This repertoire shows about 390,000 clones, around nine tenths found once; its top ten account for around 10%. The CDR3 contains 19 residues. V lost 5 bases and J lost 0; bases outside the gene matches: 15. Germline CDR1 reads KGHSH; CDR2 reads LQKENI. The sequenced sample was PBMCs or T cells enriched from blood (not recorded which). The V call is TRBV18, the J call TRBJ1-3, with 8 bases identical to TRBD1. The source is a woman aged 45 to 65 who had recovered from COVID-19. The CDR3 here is CASSFRDRTPWDSGNTIYF. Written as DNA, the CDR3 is TGTGCCAGCTCATTCCGGGACAGGACCCCATGGGACTCTGGAAACACCATATATTTT.